This T cell receptor (beta chain) was captured in a study of T cell responses to AZD1222 COVID-19 vaccine (dated by TCRdb to the early 2020s). In terms of the full investigation: TCR sequencing was performed for about 250 trial participants, of whom approximately 200 were given two doses of AZD1222 and around 25 were given two doses of MenACWY control vaccine. Enrollment into the trials was organized by age into subgroups of 18-55, 56-69 and 70-plus years, and those subgroups contained about 160, 30 and 59 TCR-sequenced participants, respectively.

Study-wide findings and limitations: Because no day 14 peak-response samples were available, the repertoires could be characterized only after the peak T cell response. Conclusions about previously exposed vaccinees are limited because only six or seven AZD1222 recipients were SARS-CoV-2 seropositive at baseline. In the small 56-69-year group, the increase in depth fell short of significance, most likely because of low power. A significant rise in spike-specific TCR breadth and depth was observed after two AZD1222 doses relative to day 0 and relative to MenACWY recipients. Vaccine-associated CD4 TCRs spanned the whole spike protein, with dominant responses in regions 160-218 and 743-854. Most participants were white British and females outnumbered males, and the authors suggested that clonal diversity may have been underestimated. Nearly half of unique spike-specific TCRs reportedly recognized epitopes outside regions mutated in the B.1.351 and B.1.1.7 variants.

Explained via the paper, the time point label denotes: about 28 days (+/-7) after the second vaccine dose. AZD1222 recipients with second doses at about 4 weeks or about 12 weeks were pooled, because spike-specific TCR depth and breadth did not differ between schedules. The vaccinee samples were drawn from two UK trials, COV001 and COV002, one of which was a single-blind randomized controlled phase 2/3 trial testing AZD1222 (ChAdOx1 nCoV-19) in healthy adults. For TCRbeta chain sequencing, PBMC samples were collected from trial participants at day 0 and at day 28 after the second dose. For this clone: What antigen it recognizes has not been identified. No base qualities exist here, and no much larger clone lies one base off it.

The CDR3 regions of human TCRbeta chains were analyzed by immunosequencing. The study's own analysis went as follows. Repertoire TCRs were checked for matches against a reference library of SARS-CoV-2-specific TCRs that had been generated using the MIRA antigen-specificity platform. Breadth was defined as the fraction of unique TCRs that were SARS-CoV-2-associated, and depth was defined as the fraction of total T cells that were SARS-CoV-2-associated. Using the MIRA data, each spike-specific TCR was assigned both to the spike region to which the TCR was reactive and to a CD4 or CD8 class. Log10-transformed breadth and depth values were compared by one-way ANOVA with Sidak's multiple comparisons tests. The source is immuneACCESS, and TCRdb retained only in-frame sequences with V and J called. Part of the clones is not carried over; for the studies checked, unresolved V genes explain less than half of this, and the remainder is unexplained. The D gene and trimming were derived from the DNA, and the V and J assignments and clone size from that table. Counted in this sample were roughly 90,000 clones; around 87% of them appeared once. The ten largest clonotypes hold 2.5% of the sample.

Trimming accounts for 6 bases at V and 3 bases at J, while the number of junction bases matched to no gene is 11. CDR1 and CDR2 are read off the germline V gene as ENHRY and SYGVKD. The CDR3 sequence holds 17 residues, the cysteine and phenylalanine included. CDR3 DNA is the only sequence kept; it has 51 bases, read in frame from the first base. This receptor was taken from an adult who received the AZD1222 COVID-19 vaccine. This material consisted of peripheral blood, taken 28 days after the second AZD1222 dose. The sequence joins TRBV10-3 to TRBJ2-3; TRBD2 matches 11 bases in the middle. CDR3 protein: CAISRVGIAGGTDTQYF. Read as DNA, the sequence is TGTGCCATCAGCCGAGTCGGGATAGCGGGAGGGACAGATACGCAGTATTTT.